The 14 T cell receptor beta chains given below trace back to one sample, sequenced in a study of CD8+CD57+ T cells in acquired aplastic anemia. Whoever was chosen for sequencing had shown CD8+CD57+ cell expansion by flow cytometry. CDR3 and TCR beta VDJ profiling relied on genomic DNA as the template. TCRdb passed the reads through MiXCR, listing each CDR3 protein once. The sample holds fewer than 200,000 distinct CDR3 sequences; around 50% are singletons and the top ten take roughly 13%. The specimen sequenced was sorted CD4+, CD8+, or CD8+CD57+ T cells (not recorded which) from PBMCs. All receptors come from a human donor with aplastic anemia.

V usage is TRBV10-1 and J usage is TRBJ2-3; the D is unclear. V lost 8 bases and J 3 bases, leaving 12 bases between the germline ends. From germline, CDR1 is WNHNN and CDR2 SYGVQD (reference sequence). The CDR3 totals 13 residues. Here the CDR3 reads CASGPGPTDTQYF. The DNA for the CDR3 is TGCGCCAGCGGACCCGGGCCGACAGATACGCAGTATTTT.

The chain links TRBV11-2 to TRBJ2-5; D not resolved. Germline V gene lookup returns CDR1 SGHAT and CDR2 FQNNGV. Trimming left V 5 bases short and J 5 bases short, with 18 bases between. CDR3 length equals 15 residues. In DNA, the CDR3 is TGTGCCAGCAGCCCGGGTCTTGAGGCCCGTGAGACCCAGTACTTC. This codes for CASSPGLEARETQYF. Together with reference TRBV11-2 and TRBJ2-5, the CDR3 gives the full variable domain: EAGVAQSPRYKIIEKRQSVAFWCNPISGHATLYWYQQILGQGPKLLIQFQNNGVVDDSQLPKDRFSAERLKGVDSTLKIQPAKLEDSAVYLCASSPGLEARETQYFGPGTRLLVL.

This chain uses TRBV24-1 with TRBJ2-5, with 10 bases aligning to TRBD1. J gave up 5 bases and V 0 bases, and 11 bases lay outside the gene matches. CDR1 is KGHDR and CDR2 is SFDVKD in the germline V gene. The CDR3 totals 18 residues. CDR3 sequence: CATSDLEETGGHWETQYF. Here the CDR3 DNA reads TGTGCCACCAGTGATTTGGAAGAGACAGGGGGCCACTGGGAGACCCAGTACTTC.

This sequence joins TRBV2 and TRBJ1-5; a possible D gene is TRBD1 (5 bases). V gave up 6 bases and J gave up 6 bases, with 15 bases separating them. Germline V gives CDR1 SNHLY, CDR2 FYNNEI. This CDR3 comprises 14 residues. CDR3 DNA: TGTGCCAGCAGAGATAAGGCGACAGTTCAGCCCCAGCATTTT. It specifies CASRDKATVQPQHF.

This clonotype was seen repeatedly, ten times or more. CDR3 in amino acids: CAIKEWADLPSSYTF. DNA of the CDR3: TGTGCCATCAAGGAGTGGGCAGACCTTCCCTCCAGCTACACCTTC. The chain combines TRBV10-3 with TRBJ1-2; no reliable D call. Germline CDR1 is ENHRY and CDR2 is SYGVKD. V shed 7 bases and J shed 9 bases, with 24 bases lying between them. This CDR3 has 15 residues.

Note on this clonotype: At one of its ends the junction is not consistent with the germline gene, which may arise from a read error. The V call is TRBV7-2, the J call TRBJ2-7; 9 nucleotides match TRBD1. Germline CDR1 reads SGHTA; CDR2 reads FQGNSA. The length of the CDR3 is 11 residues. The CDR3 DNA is TGTGCCAGCAGCTTAGGGGACAGGGTCCACTTC. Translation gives CASSLGDRVHF.

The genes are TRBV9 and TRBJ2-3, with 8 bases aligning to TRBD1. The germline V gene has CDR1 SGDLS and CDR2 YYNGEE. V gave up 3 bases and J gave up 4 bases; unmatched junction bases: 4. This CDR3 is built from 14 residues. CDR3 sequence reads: CASSDRTGPDTQYF. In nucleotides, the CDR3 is TGTGCCAGCAGCGACCGGACAGGGCCAGATACGCAGTATTTT.

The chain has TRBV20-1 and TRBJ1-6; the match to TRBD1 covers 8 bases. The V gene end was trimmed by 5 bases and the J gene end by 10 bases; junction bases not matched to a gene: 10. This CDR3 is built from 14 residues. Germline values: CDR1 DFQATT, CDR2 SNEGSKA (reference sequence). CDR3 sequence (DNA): TGCAGTGCTTCCGCGGACAGGGTGACGTCACCCCTCCACTTT. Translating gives CSASADRVTSPLHF.

CDR3 DNA: TGTGCCAGCAGTGTTTACAGGGGAGAAGGGAATGAAGCTTTCTTT. Protein product: CASSVYRGEGNEAFF. The rearrangement uses TRBV25-1 and TRBJ1-1; TRBD1 matches 7 bases. Trimming at V came to 4 bases and at J to 7 bases, leaving 12 bases not matched to a gene. The CDR3 is 15 amino acids. Germline assignment: CDR1 MGHDK and CDR2 SYGVNS.

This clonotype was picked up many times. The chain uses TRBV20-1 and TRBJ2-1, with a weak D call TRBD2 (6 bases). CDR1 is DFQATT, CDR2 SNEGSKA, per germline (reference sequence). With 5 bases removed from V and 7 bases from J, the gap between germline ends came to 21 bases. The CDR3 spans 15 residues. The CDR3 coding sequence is TGCAGTGCTCCCGGGACTCGCTTCCTGGGTAATGAGCAGTTCTTC. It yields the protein CSAPGTRFLGNEQFF.

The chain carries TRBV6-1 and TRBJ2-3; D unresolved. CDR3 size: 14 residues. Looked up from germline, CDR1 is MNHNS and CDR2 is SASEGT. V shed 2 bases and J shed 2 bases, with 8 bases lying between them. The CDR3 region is CASSEMSLTDTQYF. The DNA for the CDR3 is TGTGCCAGCAGTGAAATGTCCCTCACAGATACGCAGTATTTT.

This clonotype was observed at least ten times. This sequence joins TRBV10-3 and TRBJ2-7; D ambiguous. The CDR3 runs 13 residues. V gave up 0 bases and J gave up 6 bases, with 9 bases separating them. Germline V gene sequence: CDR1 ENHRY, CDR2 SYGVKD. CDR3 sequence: CAISESSGLEQYF. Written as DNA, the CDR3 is TGTGCCATCAGTGAGTCGTCGGGCCTCGAGCAGTACTTC.

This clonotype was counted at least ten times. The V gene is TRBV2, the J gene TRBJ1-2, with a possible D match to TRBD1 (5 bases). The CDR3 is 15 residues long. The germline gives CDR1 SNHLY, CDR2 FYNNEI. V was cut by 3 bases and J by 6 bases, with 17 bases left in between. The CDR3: CASSESIGAGHGYTF. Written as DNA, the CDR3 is TGTGCCAGCAGTGAGTCGATAGGGGCAGGACATGGCTACACCTTC. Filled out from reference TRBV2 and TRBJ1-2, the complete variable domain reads EPEVTQTPSHQVTQMGQEVILRCVPISNHLYFYWYRQILGQKVEFLVSFYNNEISEKSEIFDDQFSVERPDGSNFTLKIRSTKLEDSAMYFCASSESIGAGHGYTFGSGTRLTVV.

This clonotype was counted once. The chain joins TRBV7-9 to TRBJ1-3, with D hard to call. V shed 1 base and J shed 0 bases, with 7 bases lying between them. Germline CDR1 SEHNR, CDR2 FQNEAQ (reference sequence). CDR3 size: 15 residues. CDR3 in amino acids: CASSLGSRSGNTIYF. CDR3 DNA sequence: TGTGCCAGCAGCTTAGGTTCCCGCTCTGGAAACACCATATATTTT.